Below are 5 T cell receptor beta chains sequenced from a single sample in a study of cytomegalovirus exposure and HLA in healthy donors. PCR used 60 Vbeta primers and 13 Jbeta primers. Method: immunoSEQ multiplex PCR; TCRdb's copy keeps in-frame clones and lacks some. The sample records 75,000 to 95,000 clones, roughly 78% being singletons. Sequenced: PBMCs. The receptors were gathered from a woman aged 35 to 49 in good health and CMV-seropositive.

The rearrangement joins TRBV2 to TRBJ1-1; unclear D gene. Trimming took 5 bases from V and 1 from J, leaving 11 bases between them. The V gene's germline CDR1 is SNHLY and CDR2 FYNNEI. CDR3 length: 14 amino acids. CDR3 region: CASSTQEKNTEAFF. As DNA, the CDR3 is TGTGCCAGCAGTACCCAGGAAAAGAACACTGAAGCTTTCTTT.

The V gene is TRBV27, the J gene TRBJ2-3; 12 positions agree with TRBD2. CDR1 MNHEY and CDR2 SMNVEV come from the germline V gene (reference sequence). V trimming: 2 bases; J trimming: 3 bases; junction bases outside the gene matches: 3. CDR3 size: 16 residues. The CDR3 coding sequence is TGTGCCAGCAGTTTAACTAGCGGGAGGTGGACAGATACGCAGTATTTT. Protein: CASSLTSGRWTDTQYF.

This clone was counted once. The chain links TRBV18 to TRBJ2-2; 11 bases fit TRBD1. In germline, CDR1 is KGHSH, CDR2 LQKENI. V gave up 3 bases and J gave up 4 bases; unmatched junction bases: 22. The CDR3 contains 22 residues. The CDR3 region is CASSPWTGGVFASGQTTGELFF. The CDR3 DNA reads TGTGCCAGCTCACCCTGGACAGGGGGCGTCTTTGCTAGCGGCCAAACCACCGGGGAGCTGTTTTTT.

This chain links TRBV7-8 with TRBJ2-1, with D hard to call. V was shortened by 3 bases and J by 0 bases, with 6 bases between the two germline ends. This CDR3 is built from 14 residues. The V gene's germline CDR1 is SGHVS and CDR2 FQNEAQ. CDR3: CASSLRSSYNEQFF. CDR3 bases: TGTGCCAGCAGCTTGCGAAGCTCCTACAATGAGCAGTTCTTC.

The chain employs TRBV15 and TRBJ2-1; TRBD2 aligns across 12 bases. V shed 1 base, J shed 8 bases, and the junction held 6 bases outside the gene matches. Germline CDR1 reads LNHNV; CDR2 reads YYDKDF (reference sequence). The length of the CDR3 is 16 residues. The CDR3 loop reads CATSRGLAGAVDEQFF. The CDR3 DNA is TGTGCCACCAGCAGAGGACTAGCGGGAGCTGTCGATGAGCAGTTCTTC.